Shown below are 23 T cell receptor beta chains from a single sample sequenced in a study of cytomegalovirus exposure and HLA in healthy donors. A multiplex PCR was run with 60 Vbeta primers and 13 Jbeta primers. Sequenced by immunoSEQ multiplex PCR; TCRdb stores in-frame clones only, minus some. This repertoire comprises about 67,000 clones; its ten largest clones make up over 1.5%. The source material was PBMCs. Receptors were obtained from a woman aged 30 to 39 in good health and CMV-seronegative.

J is TRBJ2-7 and V is TRBV7-9; possible D gene TRBD1, 5 bases. This CDR3 has 14 amino acids. CDR1 and CDR2 (germline): SEHNR, FQNEAQ (reference sequence). Deletions cut 2 bases from V and 7 bases from J, with 15 bases between. The DNA of the CDR3 is TGTGCCAGCAGCTTAACAGGAAGGGCGTTGGAGCAGTACTTC. Translating gives CASSLTGRALEQYF. The whole variable domain, filled in from reference TRBV7-9 and TRBJ2-7, reads DTGVSQNPRHKITKRGQNVTFRCDPISEHNRLYWYRQTLGQGPEFLTYFQNEAQLEKSRLLSDRFSAERPKGSFSTLEIQRTEQGDSAMYLCASSLTGRALEQYFGPGTRLTVT.

The chain combines TRBV6-1 with TRBJ2-2, with a weak D call TRBD2 (6 bases). Trimming pared 6 bases from V and 6 bases from J, leaving 8 bases between. The CDR3 totals 12 residues. Germline values: CDR1 MNHNS, CDR2 SASEGT. The CDR3 loop is CASRTGAGELFF. The CDR3 DNA sequence: TGTGCCAGCAGGACGGGGGCCGGGGAGCTGTTTTTT.

V and J are TRBV5-1 and TRBJ2-3, with D maybe TRBD1 (5 bases). The CDR3 extends over 19 amino acids. Trimming shortened V by 3 bases and J by 1 base, and 24 bases separated the two germline ends. CDR1 and CDR2 (germline): SGHRS, YFSETQ. The DNA for the CDR3 is TGCGCCAGCAGCTCACCTCGTGGGCAGGGCCTAACAGGCACAGATACGCAGTATTTT. This encodes CASSSPRGQGLTGTDTQYF.

The chain joins TRBV5-1 to TRBJ2-7; 11 bases fit TRBD1. Losses at the gene ends were 4 bases for V and 6 bases for J; bases not matched to a gene: 6. The CDR3 runs 14 residues. Germline V gene lookup returns CDR1 SGHRS and CDR2 YFSETQ. The CDR3 DNA sequence: TGCGCCAGCAGCCCCGGACAGGGGGCGATCGAGCAGTACTTC. Its translation: CASSPGQGAIEQYF.

The chain joins TRBV5-1 to TRBJ2-7; D gene ambiguous. V lost 2 bases and J 0 bases, leaving 12 bases between the germline ends. Germline CDR1 is SGHRS and CDR2 is YFSETQ. The CDR3 covers 15 residues. The CDR3 reads CASSFTAASSYEQYF. The CDR3 bases are TGCGCCAGCAGCTTTACTGCGGCCAGCTCCTACGAGCAGTACTTC.

The rearrangement joins TRBV7-8 to TRBJ2-7; the match to TRBD2 covers 9 bases. This CDR3 contains 13 residues. The J segment lost 1 base and the V segment lost 10 bases, leaving 5 bases of the junction unmatched. The V gene's germline CDR1 is SGHVS and CDR2 FQNEAQ. The CDR3 loop is CATRGGESYEQYF. CDR3 in DNA: TGTGCCACCCGCGGGGGGGAGTCCTACGAGCAGTACTTC.

The CDR3 here is CASSLHWTGTYEQYF. The CDR3 region has the DNA TGTGCCAGCAGCTTGCACTGGACAGGGACCTACGAGCAGTACTTC. The chain carries TRBV5-5 and TRBJ2-7; 8 bases line up with TRBD1. The V segment lost 1 base and the J segment 2 bases; nucleotides outside the gene matches: 5. The CDR3 is 15 residues long. Per germline, CDR1 SGHKS and CDR2 YYEKEE (reference sequence).

The CDR3 coding sequence is TGTGCCAGCAGCTTACAGGCAGGGTCCGGGCCGAACACTGAAGCTTTCTTT. Its translation: CASSLQAGSGPNTEAFF. The genes are TRBV7-3 and TRBJ1-1, with a possible D match to TRBD1 (5 bases). This CDR3 comprises 17 residues. Germline lookup yields CDR1 SGHTA and CDR2 FQGTGA. Trimming took off 2 bases at V and 1 base at J, with 17 bases between the two ends.

The V gene is TRBV11-2, the J gene TRBJ1-1; D is undetermined. V dropped 3 bases and J dropped 4 bases, with 9 bases sitting between them. The germline CDR1 and CDR2 sequences are SGHAT and FQNNGV. This CDR3 is 13 amino acids long. This CDR3 is CASSFTEGTEAFF. As DNA, the CDR3 is TGTGCCAGCAGCTTTACAGAGGGCACTGAAGCTTTCTTT.

The V gene is TRBV6-5, the J gene TRBJ2-3; tentative D call: TRBD1 (6 bases). The CDR3 length is 14 residues. With 6 bases removed from V and 4 bases from J, the gap between germline ends came to 14 bases. Germline-derived CDR1 and CDR2 are MNHEY and SVGAGI. The chain's CDR3 is CASSPPGVPDTQYF. The CDR3 nucleotides are TGTGCCAGCAGCCCCCCAGGGGTCCCAGATACGCAGTATTTT.

The chain couples TRBV7-9 to TRBJ2-1; D unclear. The CDR3 is 15 amino acids. Trimming removed 5 bases from V and 2 bases from J, with 13 bases in between. CDR1 and CDR2 from the germline V gene are SEHNR and FQNEAQ (reference sequence). The CDR3 protein is CASSQETDTYNEQFF. The CDR3 DNA sequence: TGTGCCAGCAGCCAAGAGACTGATACCTACAATGAGCAGTTCTTC.

The chain couples TRBV7-9 to TRBJ2-1, with unresolved D. The CDR3 totals 14 residues. The germline V gene has CDR1 SEHNR and CDR2 FQNEAQ (reference sequence). V shed 1 base and J shed 2 bases, with 6 bases lying between them. CDR3 in amino acids: CASSLGLTYNEQFF. Here the CDR3 DNA reads TGTGCCAGCAGCTTAGGACTTACCTACAATGAGCAGTTCTTC.

This chain joins TRBV7-6 and TRBJ2-1, with 7 bases fitting TRBD2. From germline, CDR1 is SGHVS and CDR2 FNYEAQ. Trimming at V came to 1 base and at J to 9 bases, leaving 0 bases not matched to a gene. The CDR3 contains 12 residues. This CDR3 is CASSLGGGEQFF. CDR3 nucleotides: TGTGCCAGCAGCTTAGGGGGGGGTGAGCAGTTCTTC.

V and J are TRBV7-8 and TRBJ1-2; a weak D match, TRBD1 (5 bases). CDR1 and CDR2 (germline): SGHVS, FQNEAQ. This CDR3 region has 15 residues. Trimming took 5 bases from V and 6 from J, leaving 19 bases between them. DNA for the CDR3: TGTGCCAGCAGCCCGAGAGATGGGGGGGAGCATGGCTACACCTTC. Residues: CASSPRDGGEHGYTF.

The V call is TRBV29-1, the J call TRBJ1-4; 9 bases are a match to TRBD1. With 4 bases clipped from V and 7 bases from J, the junction kept 4 bases outside the gene matches. The CDR3 loop spans 13 amino acids. Germline CDR1 is SQVTM and CDR2 is ANQGSEA. The CDR3 nucleotides read TGCAGCGTTGTCACAGGGGGCTCTGAAAAACTGTTTTTT. Protein: CSVVTGGSEKLFF.

V is TRBV19 and J is TRBJ2-1; a weak D match, TRBD2 (5 bases). V shed 6 bases and J shed 10 bases, with 13 bases lying between them. This CDR3 has 12 residues. Germline V CDR1 and CDR2: LNHDA, SQIVND (reference sequence). The CDR3 region has the DNA TGTGCCAGTAGAACGGGATTAGAGGAGCAGTTCTTC. Translated: CASRTGLEEQFF.

This rearrangement joins TRBV18 to TRBJ1-4; no clear D gene. V was clipped by 3 bases and J by 8 bases, with 10 bases between them. This CDR3 has 13 amino acids. Germline-derived CDR1 and CDR2 are KGHSH and LQKENI. For the CDR3, the DNA is TGTGCCAGCTCACCGCGACACCACGAAAAACTGTTTTTT. It codes for CASSPRHHEKLFF.

This chain connects TRBV6-5 to TRBJ1-1; TRBD1 agrees at 8 bases. The CDR3 covers 13 residues. J lost 4 bases, V lost 5 bases, and 3 bases had no gene match. Germline-derived CDR1 and CDR2 are MNHEY and SVGAGI. CDR3 nucleotides: TGTGCCAGCAGTCCGGGGACAGGCACTGAAGCTTTCTTT. Protein: CASSPGTGTEAFF.

The chain combines TRBV20-1 with TRBJ1-2; tentative D call: TRBD1 (5 bases). Germline CDR1 and CDR2: DFQATT and SNEGSKA (reference sequence). CDR3 size: 11 residues. V gave up 5 bases and J gave up 6 bases, with 10 bases separating them. CDR3 nucleotide sequence: TGCAGTGCTCCCGGGACTGATGGCTACACCTTC. Residues: CSAPGTDGYTF.

This chain uses TRBV13 with TRBJ2-5; 7 bases fit TRBD1. J was trimmed by 5 bases and V by 4 bases; bases with no gene match: 10. Germline assignment: CDR1 PRHDT and CDR2 FYEKMQ (reference sequence). The CDR3 contains 15 residues. The CDR3 nucleotides are TGTGCCAGCAGCTCGGGGCAGGGGGTTTCGGAGACCCAGTACTTC. Translated: CASSSGQGVSETQYF.

The chain joins TRBV4-2 to TRBJ2-2; the match to TRBD2 covers 7 bases. Losses at the gene ends were 8 bases for V and 4 bases for J; bases not matched to a gene: 10. CDR1 LGHNA and CDR2 YNFKEQ come from the germline V gene. CDR3 length: 15 amino acids. The CDR3 protein is CASPRASGLTGELFF. CDR3 in DNA: TGTGCCAGCCCCAGGGCTAGCGGACTCACCGGGGAGCTGTTTTTT.

The chain couples TRBV25-1 to TRBJ2-7; 8 positions agree with TRBD2. The germline V gene encodes CDR1 MGHDK and CDR2 SYGVNS. V lost 4 bases to trimming and J lost 3 bases; unmatched junction nucleotides: 8. The CDR3 runs to 15 residues. DNA for the CDR3: TGTGCCAGCAGTGTTCTAGCGGGCGAAGTCTACGAGCAGTACTTC. Its translation: CASSVLAGEVYEQYF.

The J gene is TRBJ2-2, the V gene TRBV11-3, with 7 nucleotides matching TRBD1. The junction had 6 bases not matched to a gene; V was cut back by 5 bases and J by 6 bases. This CDR3 has 14 amino acids. CDR1 is SGHNT, CDR2 YENEEA, per germline. Here the CDR3 reads CASSQTGPAGELFF. The CDR3 DNA follows: TGTGCCAGCAGCCAGACAGGGCCAGCCGGGGAGCTGTTTTTT.